Detailed here is one T cell receptor beta chain. This may arise from a read error, as a much more abundant clone is one base away. Researchers sorted naive CD8 T cells as cells that were CD8+CD4-CCR7+CD45RA+. This sample stems from a study of molecular identifiers for immune sequencing clone quantification. Methods described previously were used for bulk TCR libraries, and listed TCR primers were applied. TCRdb re-analysed the PCR reads in MiXCR, keeping a single row per CDR3 protein. The data show about 640,000 distinct CDR3 sequences, with approximately 20% seen just once and about 0.9% held by the top ten. The germline gives CDR1 DFQATT, CDR2 SNEGSKA (reference sequence). The CDR3 consists of 14 residues. V dropped 2 bases and J dropped 4; count of bases not matched to a gene: 6.

Sequencing was carried out using naive CD8+ T cells from blood, with Jurkat cell RNA spiked in. Specified subset: FACS-sorted CD8+CD4-CCR7+CD45RA+ naive T cells. The chain joins TRBV20-1 to TRBJ2-5; TRBD2 matches at 8 bases. This clonotype was sampled from a human donor in good health. Some libraries in this study had Jurkat cell RNA spiked in. CDR3 sequence: CSARFPGGRETQYF. The CDR3 bases are TGCAGTGCTAGATTTCCGGGGGGGCGAGAGACCCAGTACTTC.